This TCR beta chain was sequenced in a study of blood T cell repertoires in COVID-19. The wider study: Samples of COVID-19 (acute and convalescent) were obtained from the United States, Italy and Spain.

The CDR3 is 16 residues long. With 1 base removed from V and 0 bases from J, the gap between germline ends came to 10 bases. The germline V gene has CDR1 SGHKS and CDR2 YYEKEE (reference sequence). TCRdb's table, derived via immunoSEQ multiplex PCR, lists solely in-frame clones and lacks some. The sample comprises 50,000 to 70,000 clones, 70% to 85% of which are singletons, and around 5.4% rests with the top ten. This sequence originates from a woman aged 60 to 75 with acute or convalescent COVID-19. The genes are TRBV5-5 and TRBJ2-2; D not resolved. The sequenced sample was peripheral blood. CDR3 nucleotide sequence: TGTGCCAGCAGCTTGTTTCGGCAGGCGAACACCGGGGAGCTGTTTTTT. It translates to CASSLFRQANTGELFF.